The 25 T cell receptor beta chains given below trace back to one sample, sequenced in a study of graft-versus-host responses after intestinal transplantation (dated by TCRdb to 2020 to 2023). The time point label of this sample denotes: cells obtained before transplantation from donor or recipient. Library method: the immunoSEQ multiplex PCR assay. Imported from immuneACCESS, the table was reduced by TCRdb to in-frame sequences with V and J called. These copies leave out some clones; in studies compared against another copy, an unresolved V gene accounts for under half, and the cause of the remainder is not known. In all, the sample holds about 90,000 clones, and under 95% of those were seen once. 0.3% to 0.35% of the sample rests with the top ten. No antigen has been identified for these receptors. Sequences were derived from unstimulated CD4+ T cells sorted from spleen or lymph node cells, sampled before transplant. Source of these receptors: a human donor who was the organ donor for an intestinal transplant.

V usage is TRBV6-5 and J usage is TRBJ2-1; D call uncertain. Germline V lookup: CDR1 MNHEY, CDR2 SVGAGI. Deletions cut 6 bases from V and 6 bases from J, with 18 bases between. The CDR3 extends over 15 amino acids. The CDR3 sequence: CASRGLHHHANEQFF. DNA of the CDR3: TGTGCCAGCAGGGGCCTTCACCACCATGCCAATGAGCAGTTCTTC.

In this sample, this clone turned up once. The chain combines TRBV10-1 with TRBJ2-1, with 12 positions matching TRBD2. CDR1 WNHNN and CDR2 SYGVQD come from the germline V gene (reference sequence). There are 15 residues in the CDR3. The ends lost 4 bases at V and 4 bases at J; junction bases unmatched: 2. The CDR3 reads CASSGTSGDYNEQFF. As DNA, the CDR3 is TGCGCCAGCAGTGGGACTAGCGGGGATTACAATGAGCAGTTCTTC.

The chain links TRBV5-1 to TRBJ2-7; 7 positions agree with TRBD2. Germline V lookup: CDR1 SGHRS, CDR2 YFSETQ. V shed 4 bases and J 3 bases; nucleotides not matched to a gene: 7. This CDR3 is built from 14 residues. CDR3 sequence reads: CASSRLAASYEQYF. For the CDR3, the DNA is TGCGCCAGCAGCAGGCTAGCGGCGAGCTACGAGCAGTACTTC.

This clone showed up just once. The genes are TRBV5-1 and TRBJ1-1, with D possibly being TRBD1 (6 bases). Germline V gene lookup returns CDR1 SGHRS and CDR2 YFSETQ. V lost 5 bases and J lost 1, with 12 bases in between. The CDR3 length is 14 residues. The CDR3 nucleotides are TGCGCCAGCAGGACTGGACAGACGAACACTGAAGCTTTCTTT. Translated: CASRTGQTNTEAFF.

This chain links TRBV7-9 with TRBJ1-2, with D tentatively TRBD1 (5 bases). Trimming pared 3 bases from V and 3 bases from J, leaving 11 bases between. CDR3 size: 14 residues. CDR1 and CDR2 (germline): SEHNR, FQNEAQ (reference sequence). The CDR3, as DNA: TGTGCCAGCAGCTTCTTCCAGACAGACTATGGCTACACCTTC. This encodes CASSFFQTDYGYTF.

This chain uses TRBV28 with TRBJ1-1; D not certain. The germline gives CDR1 MDHEN, CDR2 SYDVKM. The V gene lost 4 bases and the J gene lost 1 base, with 13 bases spanning the gap. The CDR3 runs to 15 residues. The chain's CDR3 is CASSSRGEGNTEAFF. DNA of the CDR3: TGTGCCAGCAGTTCCCGGGGTGAGGGGAACACTGAAGCTTTCTTT.

The chain is built from TRBV19 and TRBJ2-1; 11 positions match TRBD2. V shed 1 base, J shed 2 bases, and the junction held 4 bases outside the gene matches. In germline, CDR1 is LNHDA, CDR2 SQIVND (reference sequence). There are 17 residues in the CDR3. CDR3 bases: TGTGCCAGTAGTATAGGTAGCGGGAGGGTCCCCTACAATGAGCAGTTCTTC. Translation: CASSIGSGRVPYNEQFF.

This clone was seen once. The chain joins TRBV28 to TRBJ2-7; 11 nucleotides align to TRBD1. The germline gives CDR1 MDHEN, CDR2 SYDVKM. This CDR3 comprises 15 residues. The V segment lost 6 bases and the J segment 3 bases; nucleotides outside the gene matches: 7. The CDR3 sequence: CASSSGTGGSYEQYF. CDR3 nucleotide sequence: TGTGCCAGCAGCTCCGGGACAGGGGGTAGCTACGAGCAGTACTTC.

The chain couples TRBV7-6 to TRBJ1-2; the match to TRBD1 covers 8 bases. This CDR3 contains 14 residues. Germline CDR1 SGHVS, CDR2 FNYEAQ. After removal of 5 bases from V and 2 bases from J, the junction contained 4 bases not matched to a gene. This chain's CDR3 is CASSPRTGNYGYTF. The CDR3 coding sequence is TGTGCCAGCAGCCCGCGGACAGGGAACTATGGCTACACCTTC.

J is TRBJ2-7 and V is TRBV23-1, with a tentative D call TRBD1 (6 bases). TRBV23-1 is reported as an ORF; its role is uncertain. With 0 bases removed from V and 3 bases from J, the gap between germline ends came to 9 bases. The CDR3 is made up of 14 amino acids. The CDR3 is CASSQSKGDYEQYF. In DNA, the CDR3 is TGCGCCAGCAGTCAATCAAAGGGGGACTACGAGCAGTACTTC.

The V gene is TRBV2, the J gene TRBJ1-5, with D possibly TRBD1 on 5 matching bases. V gave up 7 bases and J gave up 0 bases, with 19 bases separating them. Germline CDR1 SNHLY, CDR2 FYNNEI. This CDR3 is 17 amino acids long. CDR3 sequence (DNA): TGTGCCAGCAAAGAAGGAGGGGCCCGGAATAGCAATCAGCCCCAGCATTTT. It encodes CASKEGGARNSNQPQHF. The entire variable domain, with the rest obtained from reference TRBV2 and TRBJ1-5, is as follows: EPEVTQTPSHQVTQMGQEVILRCVPISNHLYFYWYRQILGQKVEFLVSFYNNEISEKSEIFDDQFSVERPDGSNFTLKIRSTKLEDSAMYFCASKEGGARNSNQPQHFGDGTRLSIL.

J is TRBJ2-7 and V is TRBV28; 12 nucleotides line up with TRBD1. CDR1 is MDHEN and CDR2 is SYDVKM in the germline V gene. This CDR3 has 14 amino acids. V shed 3 bases, J shed 7 bases, and the junction held 4 bases outside the gene matches. The CDR3 bases are TGTGCCAGCAGTTTGGGACAGGGGGCGGGGGAGCAGTACTTC. This gives the protein CASSLGQGAGEQYF.

The chain is built from TRBV4-1 and TRBJ2-7, with 12 bases that match TRBD1. Germline V gene data show CDR1 as MGHRA and CDR2 as YSYEKL. V trimming: 1 base; J trimming: 6 bases; junction bases outside the gene matches: 7. The CDR3 covers 16 residues. The CDR3: CASSQVSRDRGREQYF. The CDR3 DNA follows: TGCGCCAGCAGCCAAGTGAGCAGGGACAGGGGGCGCGAGCAGTACTTC.

The chain links TRBV5-1 to TRBJ2-3, with a possible D match to TRBD2 (5 bases). V was trimmed by 4 bases and J by 6 bases, leaving 12 bases between them. The CDR3 contains 13 residues. CDR1 is SGHRS and CDR2 is YFSETQ in the germline V gene. The CDR3 DNA reads as TGCGCCAGCAGCCCAGGACTTTGGGATACGCAGTATTTT. Amino acid sequence: CASSPGLWDTQYF.

The chain uses TRBV28 and TRBJ2-7; TRBD1 matches 9 bases. Germline V gene lookup returns CDR1 MDHEN and CDR2 SYDVKM. CDR3 length equals 15 residues. Trimming removed 6 bases from V and 4 bases from J; junction bases left unmatched: 10. The CDR3 nucleotides are TGTGCCAGCAGCTCCACAGGGGGCCTCCTATACGAGCAGTACTTC. This translates into CASSSTGGLLYEQYF. The complete variable domain, with remaining parts taken from reference TRBV28 and TRBJ2-7, reads DVKVTQSSRYLVKRTGEKVFLECVQDMDHENMFWYRQDPGLGLRLIYFSYDVKMKEKGDIPEGYSVSREKKERFSLILESASTNQTSMYLCASSSTGGLLYEQYFGPGTRLTVT.

This clone was counted only a few times. This sequence joins TRBV25-1 and TRBJ1-3; 7 nucleotides line up with TRBD1. The germline gives CDR1 MGHDK, CDR2 SYGVNS. J lost 5 bases, V lost 2 bases, and 12 bases had no gene match. The CDR3 runs 17 residues. The CDR3 bases are TGTGCCAGCAGTGAAATTCGCCCGTGGGGACAGAGAAACACCATATATTTT. It specifies CASSEIRPWGQRNTIYF. Full variable domain (remainder filled in from reference TRBV25-1 and TRBJ1-3): EADIYQTPRYLVIGTGKKITLECSQTMGHDKMYWYQQDPGMELHLIHYSYGVNSTEKGDLSSESTVSRIRTEHFPLTLESARPSHTSQYLCASSEIRPWGQRNTIYFGEGSWLTVV.

This sequence joins TRBV11-3 and TRBJ2-5, with 9 bases matching TRBD2. V trimming: 1 base; J trimming: 1 base; junction bases outside the gene matches: 7. The germline V gene encodes CDR1 SGHNT and CDR2 YENEEA. The CDR3 totals 17 residues. The CDR3 nucleotides are TGTGCCAGCAGCTTAGGGCTAGCGGGACCGATCCAAGAGACCCAGTACTTC. Its protein is CASSLGLAGPIQETQYF.

V is TRBV27 and J is TRBJ2-3; 7 positions agree with TRBD2. The CDR3 is 15 amino acids. Germline CDR1 MNHEY, CDR2 SMNVEV (reference sequence). Trimming took 5 bases from V and 2 from J; bases not matched to a gene: 7. The CDR3 here is CASSTLADNTDTQYF. The CDR3 bases are TGTGCCAGCAGTACCCTAGCGGATAACACAGATACGCAGTATTTT.

V usage is TRBV6-5 and J usage is TRBJ1-1; 8 bases are a match to TRBD1. V shed 5 bases, J shed 11 bases, and the junction held 4 bases outside the gene matches. The CDR3 totals 11 residues. CDR1 is MNHEY, CDR2 SVGAGI, per germline. The DNA for the CDR3 is TGTGCCAGCAGTCAGACAGGGGCGGCTTTCTTT. This encodes CASSQTGAAFF.

This chain joins TRBV7-8 and TRBJ2-5, with 8 bases lining up with TRBD2. The CDR3 sequence is 16 residues long. Germline assignment: CDR1 SGHVS and CDR2 FQNEAQ. V lost 4 bases to trimming and J lost 0 bases; unmatched junction nucleotides: 7. DNA for the CDR3: TGTGCCAGCAGCTACTTAGCGGGATCATACCAAGAGACCCAGTACTTC. This sequence encodes CASSYLAGSYQETQYF.

The sample holds one count of this clone. The CDR3 bases are TGTGCCAGCAGTTTATACGGGACAGGTCCGTATAATGAAAAACTGTTTTTT. Encoded protein: CASSLYGTGPYNEKLFF. This chain joins TRBV28 and TRBJ1-4, with TRBD1 matching over 8 bases. Trimming removed 1 base from V and 4 bases from J; junction bases left unmatched: 8. Germline V gene sequence: CDR1 MDHEN, CDR2 SYDVKM. The CDR3 spans 17 residues.

The chain combines TRBV6-5 with TRBJ1-2; a possible D gene is TRBD1 (5 bases). This CDR3 has 13 residues. The V and J ends lost 6 bases and 2 bases respectively, with 10 bases between them. Germline loops: CDR1 MNHEY, CDR2 SVGAGI. This chain's CDR3 is CASRGEGNYGYTF. CDR3 sequence (DNA): TGTGCCAGCAGAGGGGAAGGGAACTATGGCTACACCTTC.

The chain carries TRBV19 and TRBJ1-5, with a weak D call TRBD1 (5 bases). The CDR3 has 15 amino acids. Trimming left V 6 bases short and J 2 bases short, with 14 bases between. Germline V gene lookup returns CDR1 LNHDA and CDR2 SQIVND (reference sequence). The CDR3 region is CASRGQPRGNQPQHF. CDR3 bases: TGTGCCAGTAGAGGACAACCCCGCGGCAATCAGCCCCAGCATTTT. The complete variable domain, with remaining parts taken from reference TRBV19 and TRBJ1-5, reads DGGITQSPKYLFRKEGQNVTLSCEQNLNHDAMYWYRQDPGQGLRLIYYSQIVNDFQKGDIAEGYSVSREKKESFPLTVTSAQKNPTAFYLCASRGQPRGNQPQHFGDGTRLSIL.

V is TRBV11-3 and J is TRBJ2-3; no reliable D call. Looked up from germline, CDR1 is SGHNT and CDR2 is YENEEA. The CDR3 is 15 residues long. Deletions cut 5 bases from V and 4 bases from J, with 16 bases between. As DNA, the CDR3 is TGTGCCAGCAGCCCCTTCCCAAGAAAGCCAGATACGCAGTATTTT. Its translation is CASSPFPRKPDTQYF.

To note about this clone: One end of the junction varies from germline; a read error may be responsible. The chain carries TRBV11-2 and TRBJ2-1; 9 bases align to TRBD2. The CDR3 has 16 residues. Looked up from germline, CDR1 is SGHAT and CDR2 is FQNNGV. CDR3 residues: CVSSPGAGGTIDEQFF. Written as DNA, the CDR3 is TGTGTCAGCAGCCCTGGGGCGGGGGGGACGATTGATGAGCAGTTCTTC.